One and the same sample provided the 14 T cell receptor beta chains below, sequenced in a study of radiation and T cells in renal cell carcinoma. TCRdb's table, derived via immunoSEQ multiplex PCR, lists solely in-frame clones and lacks some. This sample has about 95,000 clones, with about 88% found just once. Time point here: baseline pretreatment blood. As for treatment: 15 Gy SBRT to primary tumor, nephrectomy 4 weeks later. The specimen comprised blood, sampled from a patient whose treatment included radiotherapy and nephrectomy. These TCRs come from a man in his fifties with renal cell carcinoma.

The rearrangement joins TRBV6-4 to TRBJ1-2; 7 nucleotides agree with TRBD1. The germline CDR1 and CDR2 sequences are MRHNA and SNTAGT. The CDR3 runs 15 residues. The ends lost 4 bases at V and 5 bases at J; junction bases unmatched: 10. CDR3 nucleotides: TGTGCCAGCAGTGGCTACGGACAGGAAGAATATGGCTACACCTTC. This gives the protein CASSGYGQEEYGYTF.

The chain has TRBV28 and TRBJ1-5, with D possibly TRBD1 on 5 matching bases. CDR1 and CDR2 (germline): MDHEN, SYDVKM. The CDR3 is made up of 15 amino acids. The V gene lost 3 bases and the J gene lost 4 bases, with 13 bases spanning the gap. The CDR3 protein is CASSFPRRGNQPQHF. In DNA form, the CDR3 reads TGTGCCAGCAGTTTTCCGCGGCGGGGGAATCAGCCCCAGCATTTT.

This clone was recorded only once. The V gene is TRBV4-1, the J gene TRBJ2-3; 9 positions match TRBD2. Germline trimming cut 3 bases from V and 2 bases from J; bases unmatched to any gene: 9. Per germline, CDR1 MGHRA and CDR2 YSYEKL. CDR3 length: 17 amino acids. The CDR3 DNA follows: TGCGCCAGCAGCCAGAAATGGCGGGAGGGGAACACAGATACGCAGTATTTT. It translates to CASSQKWREGNTDTQYF.

As DNA, the CDR3 is TGTGCCAGCAGCGTAGGCACGATTTCACCCCTCCACTTT. Translated, it gives CASSVGTISPLHF. The chain links TRBV9 to TRBJ1-6; D is uncertain. Germline CDR1 is SGDLS and CDR2 is YYNGEE. Trimming removed 0 bases from V and 9 bases from J, with 7 bases in between. The CDR3 has 13 amino acids.

The table lists this clone with a count of one. This chain uses TRBV19 with TRBJ2-7; the match to TRBD2 covers 10 bases. Per germline, CDR1 LNHDA and CDR2 SQIVND (reference sequence). The V and J ends lost 1 base and 3 bases, in that order; junction bases with no gene match: 3. The CDR3 has 15 residues. DNA for the CDR3: TGTGCCAGTAGTATAGGGCTAGCGGGAGTCTACGAGCAGTACTTC. Its protein is CASSIGLAGVYEQYF.

The chain couples TRBV7-2 to TRBJ2-7; D is perhaps TRBD2 (7 bases). Germline lookup yields CDR1 SGHTA and CDR2 FQGNSA. The length of the CDR3 is 17 residues. V dropped 3 bases and J dropped 3 bases, with 21 bases sitting between them. CDR3 in amino acids: CASSLGPGGGAGYEQYF. CDR3 coding DNA: TGTGCCAGCAGCTTGGGCCCCGGAGGGGGGGCTGGCTACGAGCAGTACTTC.

This chain uses TRBV5-1 with TRBJ2-2, with TRBD1 matching 8 bases. Germline CDR1 reads SGHRS; CDR2 reads YFSETQ. The CDR3 consists of 14 residues. The V and J ends lost 4 bases and 3 bases, in that order; junction bases with no gene match: 2. This chain's CDR3 is CASSPTGDTGELFF. CDR3 DNA sequence: TGCGCCAGCAGCCCGACAGGGGACACCGGGGAGCTGTTTTTT.

The rearrangement joins TRBV11-2 to TRBJ2-2; 8 bases match TRBD1. Germline CDR1 reads SGHAT; CDR2 reads FQNNGV. V was clipped by 7 bases and J by 3 bases; unmatched bases: 10. CDR3 length: 16 residues. CDR3 DNA sequence: TGTGCCAGCACCCTAAGGCGGGGACAGGACACCGGGGAGCTGTTTTTT. It encodes CASTLRRGQDTGELFF.

The rearrangement joins TRBV7-9 to TRBJ2-3; D call uncertain. This CDR3 contains 13 residues. The germline CDR1 and CDR2 sequences are SEHNR and FQNEAQ (reference sequence). The germline V and J ends were trimmed by 4 bases and 4 bases, with 9 bases remaining between them. The CDR3: CASSSNRPDTQYF. As DNA, the CDR3 is TGTGCCAGCAGCTCGAATAGACCAGATACGCAGTATTTT.

This clone was seen once. V is TRBV14 and J is TRBJ2-7, with TRBD1 identical over 9 bases. The CDR3 covers 15 residues. CDR1 and CDR2 from the germline V gene are SGHDN and FVKESK. V shed 4 bases and J 0 bases; nucleotides not matched to a gene: 4. The CDR3: CASSLGTGSSYEQYF. The CDR3 DNA is TGTGCCAGCAGCCTGGGGACAGGGAGCTCCTACGAGCAGTACTTC. Based on the CDR3 plus reference TRBV14 and TRBJ2-7, the full variable domain is EAGVTQFPSHSVIEKGQTVTLRCDPISGHDNLYWYRRVMGKEIKFLLHFVKESKQDESGMPNNRFLAERTGGTYSTLKVQPAELEDSGVYFCASSLGTGSSYEQYFGPGTRLTVT.

The gene calls are TRBV5-1 and TRBJ1-2; unclear D gene. Between the trimmed V and J ends, which lost 4 bases and 4 bases, there was a span of 8 bases. The CDR3 runs 12 residues. Germline V lookup: CDR1 SGHRS, CDR2 YFSETQ. CDR3 bases: TGCGCCAGCAGCCCCGAGCGCTATGGCTACACCTTC. This sequence encodes CASSPERYGYTF.

The rearrangement uses TRBV14 and TRBJ1-1, with no clear D. The CDR3 is 13 residues long. Trimming took off 3 bases at V and 6 bases at J, with 11 bases between the two ends. CDR1 SGHDN and CDR2 FVKESK come from the germline V gene. CDR3 amino acids: CASSHSATPEAFF. CDR3 coding DNA: TGTGCCAGCAGCCATTCGGCGACGCCTGAAGCTTTCTTT.

The gene calls are TRBV30 and TRBJ1-2, with D hard to call. The CDR3 consists of 13 residues. Trimming removed 1 base from V and 0 bases from J, with 6 bases in between. In germline, CDR1 is GTSNPN, CDR2 SVGIG (reference sequence). Here the CDR3 reads CAWSEAANYGYTF. CDR3 sequence (DNA): TGTGCCTGGAGTGAAGCAGCTAACTATGGCTACACCTTC.

The gene calls are TRBV5-5 and TRBJ2-1; no clear D gene. Germline V gene data show CDR1 as SGHKS and CDR2 as YYEKEE (reference sequence). Trimming stripped 0 bases from V and 7 bases from J, with 5 bases between. CDR3 length: 12 amino acids. As DNA, the CDR3 is TGTGCCAGCAGCTTGGCGGGTAATGAGCAGTTCTTC. This sequence encodes CASSLAGNEQFF.